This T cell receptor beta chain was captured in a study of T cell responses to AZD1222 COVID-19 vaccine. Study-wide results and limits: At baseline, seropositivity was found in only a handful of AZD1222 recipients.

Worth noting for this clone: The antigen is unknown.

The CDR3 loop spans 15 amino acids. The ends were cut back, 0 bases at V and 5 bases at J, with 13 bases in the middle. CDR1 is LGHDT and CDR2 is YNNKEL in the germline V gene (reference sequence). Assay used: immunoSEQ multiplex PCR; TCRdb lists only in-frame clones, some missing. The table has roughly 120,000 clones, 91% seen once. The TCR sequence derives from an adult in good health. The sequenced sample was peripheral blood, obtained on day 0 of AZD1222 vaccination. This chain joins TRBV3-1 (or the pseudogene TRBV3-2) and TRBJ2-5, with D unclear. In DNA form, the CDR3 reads TGTGCCAGCAGCCAAGATGTGGTGAGGAAGGAGACCCAGTACTTC. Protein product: CASSQDVVRKETQYF.